This TCR beta chain was recorded in a study of shared clonotypes between healthy human individuals. Study background: CD4 naive and CD4 memory each took three plates per donor, while CD8 naive took two and CD8 memory one.

This clone was detected a few times. Germline assignment: CDR1 GTSNPN and CDR2 SVGIG (reference sequence). The V and J ends lost 4 bases and 6 bases, in that order; junction bases with no gene match: 7. The CDR3 is 14 amino acids. Original processing methods: ImmunoSEQ supplied junction-only sequences lacking quality scores, so filtering was different. The table came from immunoSEQ multiplex PCR; TCRdb's copy has only in-frame clones and leaves some out. That table furnishes V, J and clone size, whereas the DNA furnished D and trimming. The sample has approximately 2.1 million clones; approximately 95% are singletons.

The clonotype comes from a man between 18 and 35 years old in good health. Some clones in this sample may be carry-over from other donors' samples. The chain combines TRBV30 with TRBJ2-1; 9 nucleotides line up with TRBD2. Material: naive CD4+ T cells from PBMCs. Subset denoted: CD45RA+ positively selected. The CDR3 here is CAWKGTSSRNEQFF. The CDR3 coding sequence is TGTGCCTGGAAGGGGACTAGCTCTCGCAATGAGCAGTTCTTC. Using reference TRBV30 and TRBJ2-1 for the parts outside the CDR3, the full variable domain is SQTIHQWPATLVQPVGSPLSLECTVEGTSNPNLYWYRQAAGRGLQLLFYSVGIGQISSEVPQNLSASRPQDRQFILSSKKLLLSDSGFYLCAWKGTSSRNEQFFGPGTRLTVL.